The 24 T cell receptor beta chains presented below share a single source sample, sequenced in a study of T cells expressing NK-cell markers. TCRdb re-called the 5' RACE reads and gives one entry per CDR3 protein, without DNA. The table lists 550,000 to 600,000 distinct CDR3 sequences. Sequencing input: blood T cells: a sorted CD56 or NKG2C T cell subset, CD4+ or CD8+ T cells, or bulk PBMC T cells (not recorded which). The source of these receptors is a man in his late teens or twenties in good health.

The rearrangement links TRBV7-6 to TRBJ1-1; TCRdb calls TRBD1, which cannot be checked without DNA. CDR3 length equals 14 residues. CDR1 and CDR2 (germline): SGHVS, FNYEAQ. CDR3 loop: CASSLGGAGAEAFF. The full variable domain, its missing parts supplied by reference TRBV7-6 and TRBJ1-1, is GAGVSQSPRYKVTKRGQDVALRCDPISGHVSLYWYRQALGQGPEFLTYFNYEAQQDKSGLPNDRFSAERPEGSISTLTIQRTEQRDSAMYRCASSLGGAGAEAFFGQGTRLTVV.

This CDR3 is CASSRTGQDTDTQYF. V and J are TRBV7-3 and TRBJ2-3; absent DNA, TCRdb's TRBD1 call cannot be checked. Germline V gene lookup returns CDR1 SGHTA and CDR2 FQGTGA. The CDR3 is 15 residues long.

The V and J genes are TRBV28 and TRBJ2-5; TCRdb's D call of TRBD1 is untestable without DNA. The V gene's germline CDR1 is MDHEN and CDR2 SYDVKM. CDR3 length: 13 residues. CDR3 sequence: CASTYRAQETQYF.

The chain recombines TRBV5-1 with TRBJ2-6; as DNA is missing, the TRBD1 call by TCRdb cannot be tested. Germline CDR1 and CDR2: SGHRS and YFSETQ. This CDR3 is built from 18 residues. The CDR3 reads CASSSQVGSFSGANVLTF.

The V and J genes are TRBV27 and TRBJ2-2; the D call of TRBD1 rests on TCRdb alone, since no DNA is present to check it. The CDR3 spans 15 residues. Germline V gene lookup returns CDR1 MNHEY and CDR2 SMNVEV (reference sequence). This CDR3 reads CASSLTGVSTGELFF.

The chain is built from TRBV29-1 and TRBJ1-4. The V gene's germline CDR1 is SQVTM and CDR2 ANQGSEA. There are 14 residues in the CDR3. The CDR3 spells CSVAFSSMGEKLFF.

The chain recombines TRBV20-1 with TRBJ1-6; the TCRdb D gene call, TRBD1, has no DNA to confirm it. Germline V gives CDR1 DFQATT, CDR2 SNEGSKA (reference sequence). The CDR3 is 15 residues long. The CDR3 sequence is CSASNGQIYNSPLHF.

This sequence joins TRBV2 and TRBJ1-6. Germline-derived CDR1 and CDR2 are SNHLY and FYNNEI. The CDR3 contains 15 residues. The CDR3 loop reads CASPEGGSYNSPLHF.

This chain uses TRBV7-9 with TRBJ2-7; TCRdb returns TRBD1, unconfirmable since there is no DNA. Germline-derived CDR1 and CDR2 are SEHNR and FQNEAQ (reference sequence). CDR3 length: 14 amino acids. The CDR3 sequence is CASSPEGQGDEQYF.

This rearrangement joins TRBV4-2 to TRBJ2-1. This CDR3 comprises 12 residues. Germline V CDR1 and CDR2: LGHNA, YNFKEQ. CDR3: CASSQGNLEQFF.

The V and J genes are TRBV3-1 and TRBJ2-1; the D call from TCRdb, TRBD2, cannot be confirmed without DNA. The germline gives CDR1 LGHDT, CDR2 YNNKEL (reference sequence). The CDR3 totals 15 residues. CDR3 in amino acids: CASSQEGLAGGKQFF.

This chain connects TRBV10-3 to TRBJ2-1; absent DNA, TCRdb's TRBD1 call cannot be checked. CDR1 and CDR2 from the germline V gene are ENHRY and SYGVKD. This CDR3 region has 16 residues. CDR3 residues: CAISERGQGTYNEQFF.

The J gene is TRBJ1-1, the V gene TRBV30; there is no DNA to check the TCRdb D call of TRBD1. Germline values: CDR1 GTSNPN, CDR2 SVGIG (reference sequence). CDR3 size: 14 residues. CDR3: CAWSVGQGSTEAFF. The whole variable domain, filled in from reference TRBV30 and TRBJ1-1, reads SQTIHQWPATLVQPVGSPLSLECTVEGTSNPNLYWYRQAAGRGLQLLFYSVGIGQISSEVPQNLSASRPQDRQFILSSKKLLLSDSGFYLCAWSVGQGSTEAFFGQGTRLTVV.

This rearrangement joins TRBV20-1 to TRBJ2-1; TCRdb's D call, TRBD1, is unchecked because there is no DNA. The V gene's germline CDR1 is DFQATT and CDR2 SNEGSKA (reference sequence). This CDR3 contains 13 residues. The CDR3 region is CSARDRYRFEQFF.

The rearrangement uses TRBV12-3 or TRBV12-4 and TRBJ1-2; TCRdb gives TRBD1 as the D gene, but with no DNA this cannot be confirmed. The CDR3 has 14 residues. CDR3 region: CASTLGGQNYGYTF.

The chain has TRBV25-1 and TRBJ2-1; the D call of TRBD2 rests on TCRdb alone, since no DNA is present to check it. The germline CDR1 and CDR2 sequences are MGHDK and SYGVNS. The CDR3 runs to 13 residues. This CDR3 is CASRAGTTFAQFF.

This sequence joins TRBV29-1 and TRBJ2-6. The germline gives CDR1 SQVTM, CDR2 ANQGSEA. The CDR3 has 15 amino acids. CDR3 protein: CSVQGENSGANVLTF.

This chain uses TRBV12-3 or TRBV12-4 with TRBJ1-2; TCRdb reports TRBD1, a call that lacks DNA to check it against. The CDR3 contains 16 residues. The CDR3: CASTLLGAAGGDGYTF.

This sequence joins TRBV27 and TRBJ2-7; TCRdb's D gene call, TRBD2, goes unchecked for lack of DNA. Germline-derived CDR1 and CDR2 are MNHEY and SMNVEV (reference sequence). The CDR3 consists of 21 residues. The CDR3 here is CASPKHDGVPTSGGDVGEQYF.

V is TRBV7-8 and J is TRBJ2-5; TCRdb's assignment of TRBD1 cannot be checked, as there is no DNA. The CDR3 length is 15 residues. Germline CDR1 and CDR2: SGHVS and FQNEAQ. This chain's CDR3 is CASSLDQGVGETQYF.

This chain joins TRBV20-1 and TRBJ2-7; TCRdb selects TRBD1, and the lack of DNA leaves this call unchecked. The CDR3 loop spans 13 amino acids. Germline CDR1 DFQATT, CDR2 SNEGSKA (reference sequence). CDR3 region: CSARGVSLYEQYF.

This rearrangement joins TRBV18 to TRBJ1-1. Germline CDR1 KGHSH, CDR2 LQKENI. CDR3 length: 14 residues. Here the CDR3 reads CASSPVFPGTEAFF.

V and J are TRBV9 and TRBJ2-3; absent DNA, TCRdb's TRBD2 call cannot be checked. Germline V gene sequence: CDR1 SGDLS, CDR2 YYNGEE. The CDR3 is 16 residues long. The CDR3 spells CASSVGVAGVSDTQYF. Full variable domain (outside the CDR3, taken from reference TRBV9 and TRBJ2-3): DSGVTQTPKHLITATGQRVTLRCSPRSGDLSVYWYQQSLDQGLQFLIQYYNGEERAKGNILERFSAQQFPDLHSELNLSSLELGDSALYFCASSVGVAGVSDTQYFGPGTRLTVL.

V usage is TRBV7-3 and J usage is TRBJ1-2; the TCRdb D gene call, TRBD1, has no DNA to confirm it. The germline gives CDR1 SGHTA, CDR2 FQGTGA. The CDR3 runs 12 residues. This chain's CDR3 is CARGTGFYGYTF.